These T cell receptor beta chains were read from a single sample in a study of cytomegalovirus exposure and HLA in healthy donors. Repertoires were generated with immunoSEQ multiplex PCR, while TCRdb's copy carries only in-frame clones and drops some. In the table there are 65,000 to 80,000 clones, 94% of which are singletons. The sequencing sample was made of PBMCs. The source of these receptors is a woman under 30 in good health and CMV-seropositive. CDR3s include the opening cysteine and the closing phenylalanine or tryptophan. D genes are given only for firm matches. For some rows the clone size is stated as once, few or many, or as a class when expanded; others skip it.

TRBD2,TRBJ2-2,TRBV30,NA,CAWSKSSGTGELFF,TGTGCCTGGAGTAAATCTAGCGGGACCGGGGAGCTGTTTTTT
TRBD2,TRBJ2-7,TRBV7-2,NA,CASSSPGAGGALSYEQYF,TGTGCCAGCAGCTCCCCCGGGGCGGGGGGCGCTCTCTCCTACGAGCAGTACTTC
NA,TRBJ1-2,TRBV27,few,CASSLEGGYGYTF,TGTGCCAGCAGTTTAGAAGGGGGCTATGGCTACACCTTC
NA,TRBJ2-1,TRBV2,once,CASSGPPSSRGGFF,TGTGCCAGCAGTGGCCCCCCTTCTAGTAGAGGGGGGTTCTTC
TRBD1,TRBJ1-2,TRBV30,NA,CAWTPTGRHGYTF,TGTGCCTGGACCCCGACAGGGCGGCATGGCTACACCTTC
TRBD1,TRBJ2-5,TRBV11-3,NA,CASSLPQGSEETQYF,TGTGCCAGCAGCCTCCCACAGGGGTCGGAAGAGACCCAGTACTTC
TRBD1,TRBJ2-7,TRBV7-8,NA,CASSSETGGSYEQYF,TGTGCCAGCAGCTCCGAGACAGGGGGCTCCTACGAGCAGTACTTC
NA,TRBJ1-2,TRBV30,NA,CAWSGSGAANGYTF,TGTGCCTGGAGTGGATCAGGCGCCGCCAACGGCTACACCTTC
NA,TRBJ1-2,TRBV5-1,NA,CASSPIEPGGKIRGYTF,TGCGCCAGCAGCCCTATCGAGCCGGGGGGCAAGATACGTGGCTACACCTTC
TRBD1,TRBJ1-2,TRBV6-5,NA,CASSEQGGYYGYTF,TGTGCCAGCAGCGAACAGGGGGGTTACTATGGCTACACCTTC
TRBD2,TRBJ2-5,TRBV12-5,NA,CASGLMGLAGETQYF,TGTGCTAGTGGTTTAATGGGACTAGCAGGGGAGACCCAGTACTTC
TRBD2,TRBJ2-1,TRBV4-2,few,CASSQEREAYNEQFF,TGTGCCAGCAGCCAAGAGCGGGAGGCCTACAATGAGCAGTTCTTC
TRBD1,TRBJ2-7,TRBV10-3,NA,CAISEGQGAYEQYF,TGTGCCATCAGTGAAGGTCAGGGGGCCTACGAGCAGTACTTC
NA,TRBJ1-2,TRBV21-1,NA,CASIPRGQTGYLVGYTF,TGTGCCAGCATCCCCCGGGGTCAGACGGGTTATTTGGTAGGCTACACCTTC
TRBD2,TRBJ2-1,TRBV19,NA,CASSIDLSRLAGGDEQFF,TGTGCCAGTAGTATAGATCTATCGAGACTAGCGGGGGGGGATGAGCAGTTCTTC
TRBD2,TRBJ2-3,TRBV7-8,NA,CASSALAGGLLSTDTQYF,TGTGCCAGCAGCGCCCTAGCGGGGGGGCTTTTGTCGACAGATACGCAGTATTTT
NA,TRBJ1-2,TRBV11-2,NA,CASSLERGFDYGYTF,TGTGCCAGCAGCTTAGAGAGAGGGTTCGACTATGGCTACACCTTC
TRBD2,TRBJ2-3,TRBV10-3,NA,CAITPGLAASTDTQYF,TGTGCCATCACCCCGGGACTAGCGGCCAGCACAGATACGCAGTATTTT
TRBD2,TRBJ2-1,TRBV9,NA,CASSPRGDGSSYNEQFF,TGTGCCAGCAGCCCCCGGGGGGACGGGAGCTCCTACAATGAGCAGTTCTTC
NA,TRBJ1-5,TRBV19,NA,CASSIGQGNQPQHF,TGTGCCAGTAGTATCGGGCAGGGGAATCAGCCCCAGCATTTT
TRBD1,TRBJ2-4,TRBV25-1,NA,CASSEWGQGRHIQYF,TGTGCCAGCAGTGAATGGGGACAGGGGCGGCACATTCAGTACTTC
TRBD2,TRBJ2-7,TRBV19,NA,CASTSGTSGYEQYF,TGTGCCAGTACCTCCGGGACTAGCGGCTACGAGCAGTACTTC
TRBD2,TRBJ2-6,TRBV5-1,NA,CASSLGTSGISGANVLTF,TGCGCCAGCAGCTTAGGAACTAGCGGAATTTCTGGGGCCAACGTCCTGACTTTC
TRBD2,TRBJ2-1,TRBV10-1,NA,CASSDLAGGYNEQFF,TGCGCCAGTTCGGATCTAGCGGGGGGTTACAATGAGCAGTTCTTC
TRBD2,TRBJ2-1,TRBV4-3,NA,CASSPGTGLADNEQFF,TGCGCCAGCAGCCCGGGGACGGGACTAGCGGACAATGAGCAGTTCTTC
NA,TRBJ2-1,TRBV18,few,CASSPTSLEQFF,TGTGCCAGCTCACCGACTAGTTTGGAGCAGTTCTTC
TRBD2,TRBJ2-1,TRBV6-4,NA,CASSDEAGGTDEQFF,TGTGCCAGCAGTGATGAGGCGGGAGGTACGGATGAGCAGTTCTTC
NA,TRBJ1-6,TRBV5-1,NA,CASSLGGGDNSPLHF,TGCGCCAGCAGCTTGGGTGGCGGGGATAATTCACCCCTCCACTTT
TRBD2,TRBJ2-7,TRBV7-8,NA,CASSLARLAGSYEQYF,TGTGCCAGCAGCTTAGCGCGACTAGCGGGGTCCTACGAGCAGTACTTC
NA,TRBJ2-1,TRBV6-5,NA,CASSYSGVTYNEQFF,TGTGCCAGCAGTTACTCCGGAGTAACCTACAATGAGCAGTTCTTC
NA,TRBJ2-6,TRBV11-2,NA,CASSLNGASAGANVLTF,TGTGCCAGCAGCTTAAATGGGGCCAGCGCTGGGGCCAACGTCCTGACTTTC
TRBD2,TRBJ2-7,TRBV23-1,NA,CASSIRGRGFVDEQYF,TGCGCCAGCAGCATCCGCGGGCGGGGGTTTGTCGACGAGCAGTACTTC
NA,TRBJ2-1,TRBV25-1,NA,CASSSLAQEQFF,TGTGCCAGCAGTTCCCTAGCGCAGGAGCAGTTCTTC
TRBD1,TRBJ2-7,TRBV11-2,NA,CASSPGTASYEQYF,TGTGCCAGCAGCCCCGGGACAGCCTCCTACGAGCAGTACTTC
TRBD2,TRBJ2-3,TRBV6-5,NA,CASSYKAGGPDTQYF,TGTGCCAGCAGTTATAAAGCGGGGGGACCAGATACGCAGTATTTT
NA,TRBJ2-1,TRBV19,once,CASSLPGAYNEQFF,TGTGCCAGTAGTCTTCCGGGGGCCTACAATGAGCAGTTCTTC
TRBD1,TRBJ1-5,TRBV7-9,NA,CASSLAQGQLTNQPQHF,TGTGCCAGCAGCTTAGCGCAGGGACAGCTTACCAATCAGCCCCAGCATTTT
TRBD2,TRBJ2-1,TRBV5-4,NA,CASRSDLAGHNEQFF,TGTGCCAGCCGCTCCGACCTAGCGGGGCACAATGAGCAGTTCTTC
TRBD1,TRBJ2-7,TRBV9,medium-sized,CASSPSPGGGEQYF,TGTGCCAGCAGCCCCAGCCCAGGGGGTGGCGAGCAGTACTTC
NA,TRBJ1-2,TRBV29-1,NA,CSVVSDSYGYTF,TGCAGCGTTGTCTCGGACAGCTATGGCTACACCTTC
TRBD1,TRBJ2-1,TRBV19,NA,CASSEGQGRDEQFF,TGTGCCAGTAGTGAGGGACAGGGCAGGGATGAGCAGTTCTTC
NA,TRBJ1-2,TRBV11-3,NA,CASSLDGPNYGYTF,TGTGCCAGCAGCTTAGATGGGCCTAACTATGGCTACACCTTC